Sequencing of this T cell receptor (beta chain) was carried out in a study of T cell clusters in autoimmune cytopenias. TRB was amplified by touch-down multiplex PCR, primer pools A and B combined. TCRdb re-called the multiplex PCR reads, yielding one record per CDR3 amino acid sequence without DNA. The listing records 5,500 to 8,000 distinct CDR3 sequences. The CDR3 runs to 14 residues. Per germline, CDR1 GTSNPN and CDR2 SVGIG (reference sequence). Each sample's input was roughly 270 ng genomic DNA, 38,000 or so genome equivalents. J is TRBJ2-3 and V is TRBV30; the D gene TCRdb calls, TRBD2, cannot be checked with no DNA. The TCR originated in a human donor with an autoimmune cytopenia or autoimmune hepatitis (not recorded which). The sequenced sample consisted of peripheral blood. The CDR3 loop reads CAWRPGLSTDTQYF.